Listed here is a single TCR beta chain. Its target is not known. The sample comes from a study of T cell responses to AZD1222 COVID-19 vaccine. TCRdb's table, derived via immunoSEQ multiplex PCR, lists solely in-frame clones and lacks some. The top ten hold less than 20% of the sample, which has about 73,000 clones, approximately 88% seen once. Germline assignment: CDR1 LGHNA and CDR2 YSLEER. This CDR3 has 17 amino acids. Trimming stripped 1 base from V and 0 bases from J, with 10 bases between. The study, taken as a whole, reports: The donors showed a predominance of white British ancestry and of females, with possible underestimation of clonal diversity.

The rearrangement links TRBV4-3 to TRBJ2-6; D is unclear. This TCR was recovered from an adult in good health. Sequences were derived from peripheral blood, sampled on day 0 of AZD1222 vaccination. The CDR3 sequence is CASSQVSAGSGANVLTF. CDR3 DNA sequence: TGCGCCAGCAGCCAAGTAAGCGCCGGCTCTGGGGCCAACGTCCTGACTTTC.